This is a list of T cell receptor beta chains from one sample in a study of OX40 agonist ivuxolimab in advanced cancers. TCRdb's table, derived via immunoSEQ multiplex PCR, lists solely in-frame clones and lacks some. The sample yields 49,000 or so clones, approximately 80% seen once. Sequenced material: CD4+ or CD8+ T cells sorted from blood, taken in a trial of the OX40 agonist ivuxolimab. The source of these receptors is an adult with an advanced solid tumor such as melanoma, head and neck, liver or kidney cancer. The CDR3 runs from the conserved cysteine through the conserved F or W. The D gene is left open where the match is weak. Rows give clone size only sometimes, using once, few, many, or a class for an expanded clone.

d_call,j_call,v_call,clone_size,cdr3_nt,cdr3_aa
TRBD2,TRBJ2-7,TRBV6-5,once,TGTGCCAGCCTGTCTAGCGGGGGGCCCCACGAGCAGTACTTC,CASLSSGGPHEQYF
TRBD1,TRBJ1-3,TRBV10-3,.,TGTGCCATCAGTGGGGGACAGGACAACTCTGGAAACACCATATATTTT,CAISGGQDNSGNTIYF
.,TRBJ2-4,TRBV7-9,.,TGTGCCAGCAGCCCGACGGGACAAAACATTCAGTACTTC,CASSPTGQNIQYF
TRBD1,TRBJ2-1,TRBV5-1,.,TGCGCCAGCAGCTTGGGTCCAGGGGGCAATGAGCAGTTCTTC,CASSLGPGGNEQFF
.,TRBJ2-5,TRBV14,.,TGTGCCAGCAGCCAAGCAAAACTAGGAGAGACCCAGTACTTC,CASSQAKLGETQYF
.,TRBJ1-1,TRBV7-2,.,TGTGCCAGCAGCTCGGGCCGGCGGGGGAACACTGAAGCTTTCTTT,CASSSGRRGNTEAFF
TRBD1,TRBJ1-2,TRBV6-5,.,TGTGCCAGCAGTTATTTTCCGGGGACAGGGTATGGCTACACCTTC,CASSYFPGTGYGYTF
TRBD2,TRBJ2-5,TRBV5-1,few,TGCGCCAGCACCGTAGCGGGAGGGCCCACAGAGACCCAGTACTTC,CASTVAGGPTETQYF
.,TRBJ2-2,TRBV6-6,.,TGTGCCAGCGAACAGGGTTACACCGGGGAGCTGTTTTTT,CASEQGYTGELFF
.,TRBJ1-2,TRBV4-2,.,TGTGCCAGCAGCCACCAGGAAAGCGGCTACACCTTC,CASSHQESGYTF
.,TRBJ1-2,TRBV6-1,.,TGTGCCAGCAGTGAAGTGACAGGAAACTATGGCTACACCTTC,CASSEVTGNYGYTF
.,TRBJ2-2,TRBV5-1,.,TGCGCCAGCAGCTTGAGGGCAGGGAACACCGGGGAGCTGTTTTTT,CASSLRAGNTGELFF
TRBD2,TRBJ2-7,TRBV6-5,.,TGTGCCCACTCATCAGGACTAGCGGGAGTGCAGTACTTC,CAHSSGLAGVQYF
.,TRBJ2-7,TRBV19,.,TGTGCCAGTGCCGGGACTGGACCGGGCGAGCAGTACTTC,CASAGTGPGEQYF
TRBD1,TRBJ1-5,TRBV2,once,TGTGCCAGCGATGCAGGGGGTAACAATCAGCCCCAGCATTTT,CASDAGGNNQPQHF
.,TRBJ1-4,TRBV27,.,TGTGCCAGCAGTTTATACCGCCGGGGGGAGGATTATGAACTGTTTTTT,CASSLYRRGEDYELFF
.,TRBJ2-3,TRBV7-2,.,TGTGCCAGCAGCTACCGAAAAACAGATACGCAGTATTTT,CASSYRKTDTQYF
TRBD1,TRBJ1-1,TRBV5-1,.,TGCGCCAGCAGCTCGAGACAGGGGGCCACTGAAGCTTTCTTT,CASSSRQGATEAFF
.,TRBJ2-2,TRBV5-6,.,TGTGCCAGCAGCTCCACAGGCGGGTACACCGGGGAGCTGTTTTTT,CASSSTGGYTGELFF
.,TRBJ2-1,TRBV7-9,.,TGTGCCAGCAGCTTCGACAATGAGCAGTTCTTC,CASSFDNEQFF
.,TRBJ2-2,TRBV19,.,TGTGCCAGCCTATACCCCGACACCGGGGAGCTGTTTTTT,CASLYPDTGELFF
TRBD1,TRBJ2-7,TRBV29-1,.,TGCAGCGTGGCCGGGACAGTCTACGAGCAGTACTTC,CSVAGTVYEQYF
TRBD1,TRBJ2-7,TRBV7-2,few,TGTGCCAGCAGCCCCGACAGGGGCTACGAGCAGTACTTC,CASSPDRGYEQYF
TRBD1,TRBJ1-4,TRBV5-6,.,TGTGCCAGCAGCCCCCCGGGACAGGCAACTAATGAAAAACTGTTTTTT,CASSPPGQATNEKLFF
.,TRBJ1-2,TRBV21-1,.,TGTGCCAGCAGCAACGGTGATTACTATGGCTACACCTTC,CASSNGDYYGYTF
.,TRBJ1-2,TRBV5-1,.,TGCGCCAGCAGCTTGGAATCCGGGATGAGCTACACCTTC,CASSLESGMSYTF
.,TRBJ1-1,TRBV5-8,.,TGTGCCAGCAGCTACAGGAGCACTGAAGCTTTCTTT,CASSYRSTEAFF
.,TRBJ1-1,TRBV6-5,.,TGTGCCAGCAGTTTCTCCCAGACCGGAAGTACTGAAGCTTTCTTT,CASSFSQTGSTEAFF
TRBD2,TRBJ2-3,TRBV5-1,.,TGCGCCAGCAGCCTGCGGGCTAGCGGGGGGAGTACAGATACGCAGTATTTT,CASSLRASGGSTDTQYF
.,TRBJ1-1,TRBV21-1,.,TGTGCCAGCAGCCCACGGGAACTGGAGAACACTGAAGCTTTCTTT,CASSPRELENTEAFF
.,TRBJ2-7,TRBV10-2,.,TGCGCCAGCAGGACTTTGTCCTACGAGCAGTACTTC,CASRTLSYEQYF
.,TRBJ1-3,TRBV5-1,.,TGCGCCAGCAGCTCATCAGAGAGCTCTGGAAACACCATATATTTT,CASSSSESSGNTIYF
.,TRBJ2-2,TRBV11-2,.,TGTGCCAGCAGCTTAGGAACGGTCAACACCGGGGAGCTGTTTTTT,CASSLGTVNTGELFF
.,TRBJ2-3,TRBV6-5,.,TGTGCCAGCAGTCCGAGGGATACGCAGTATTTT,CASSPRDTQYF
.,TRBJ1-1,TRBV9,once,TGTGCCAGCAGCGAGACAGGCCGGCCGTTGAACACTGAAGCTTTCTTT,CASSETGRPLNTEAFF
TRBD2,TRBJ2-2,TRBV9,.,TGTGCCAGCAGCGGGGGATTAGCGGGAGAGAAGGAGCTGTTTTTT,CASSGGLAGEKELFF
.,TRBJ2-2,TRBV6-5,few,TGTGCCAGCAGTTACTCTAGTCGCGGGGAGCTGTTTTTT,CASSYSSRGELFF
.,TRBJ1-1,TRBV28,.,TGTGCCAGCAGTTTAAGTCGAGGGCGGTACGCTGAAGCTTTCTTT,CASSLSRGRYAEAFF
.,TRBJ2-1,TRBV30,once,TGTGCCTGGAGGAAGGAAGCGAATAATGAGCAGTTCTTC,CAWRKEANNEQFF
.,TRBJ2-3,TRBV27,.,TGTGCCAGCAGTCTACCTACCCTCGACGGGTTCACAGATACGCAGTATTTT,CASSLPTLDGFTDTQYF
.,TRBJ1-3,TRBV11-2,.,TGTGCCAGCAGAGCACCTAAGGGAAACACCATATATTTT,CASRAPKGNTIYF